This TCR beta chain was identified during a study of T cells in Graves' hyperthyroidism and ophthalmopathy. RNA transcripts provided the source from which TCR beta CDR3 regions were amplified. HTBI primers were employed in a first-round RT-PCR of the TCR CDR3. TCRdb processed the multiplex PCR reads anew with MiXCR; each CDR3 protein has one entry. The table records about 350,000 distinct CDR3 sequences, roughly 19% of them present only once. This clonotype was picked up many times. Germline V gene data show CDR1 as DFQATT and CDR2 as SNEGSKA (reference sequence). The CDR3 is made up of 14 amino acids. The V and J ends lost 0 bases and 6 bases respectively, with 13 bases between them. The study defined stable Graves' hyperthyroidism as no ophthalmopathy progression within 18 months.

The sequenced sample consisted of blood. The TCR comes from a young woman with Graves' hyperthyroidism. This rearrangement joins TRBV20-1 to TRBJ2-3; TRBD1 might be the D (6 bases). The CDR3 sequence: CSARDAQGQDTQYF. CDR3 DNA: TGCAGTGCTAGAGATGCCCAGGGGCAGGATACGCAGTATTTT.